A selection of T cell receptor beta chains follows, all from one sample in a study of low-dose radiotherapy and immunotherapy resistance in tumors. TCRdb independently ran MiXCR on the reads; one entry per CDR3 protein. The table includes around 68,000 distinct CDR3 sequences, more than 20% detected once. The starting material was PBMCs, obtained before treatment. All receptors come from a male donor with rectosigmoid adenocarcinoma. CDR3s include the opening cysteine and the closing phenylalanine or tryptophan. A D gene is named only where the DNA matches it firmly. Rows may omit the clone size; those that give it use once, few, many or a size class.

CDR3 DNA: TGTGCCAGCAGACCTACAGGGGTGAACACTGAAGCTTTCTTT; CDR3 protein: CASRPTGVNTEAFF; clone size: -; V gene: TRBV4-2; J gene: TRBJ1-1; D gene: TRBD1
CDR3 DNA: TGCAGTGCTCAGCTAGCGGGGTCCACAGATACGCAGTATTTT; CDR3 protein: CSAQLAGSTDTQYF; clone size: once; V gene: TRBV20-1; J gene: TRBJ2-3; D gene: TRBD2
CDR3 DNA: TGTGCCAGCAGCTTTAGCGGGTCGGAGACCCAGTACTTC; CDR3 protein: CASSFSGSETQYF; clone size: many; V gene: TRBV11-3; J gene: TRBJ2-5; D gene: TRBD2
CDR3 DNA: TGTGCCAGCAGTCCGCCCGGGACAGGGAGAGTTGAGCAGTTCTTC; CDR3 protein: CASSPPGTGRVEQFF; clone size: many; V gene: TRBV28; J gene: TRBJ2-1; D gene: TRBD1
CDR3 DNA: TGTGCCAGCAGTTTTCGGCAGGGGGGCAATCAGCCCCAGCATTTT; CDR3 protein: CASSFRQGGNQPQHF; clone size: many; V gene: TRBV28; J gene: TRBJ1-5; D gene: TRBD1
CDR3 DNA: TGTGCCAGCCAAGGGACAACGGGGTACGAGCAGTACTTC; CDR3 protein: CASQGTTGYEQYF; clone size: many; V gene: TRBV18; J gene: TRBJ2-7; D gene: -
CDR3 DNA: TGTGCCAGCTCCGTGAGGGGGCGGGAGGAGTACGAGCAGTACTTC; CDR3 protein: CASSVRGREEYEQYF; clone size: -; V gene: TRBV18; J gene: TRBJ2-7; D gene: -
CDR3 DNA: TGTGCCAGCAGCCTTGGCCTGAACGCCAACTCCTACGAGCAGTACTTC; CDR3 protein: CASSLGLNANSYEQYF; clone size: many; V gene: TRBV4-2; J gene: TRBJ2-7; D gene: -
CDR3 DNA: TGTGCCAGCAGTTTCCCCAACCGTCGAGAGACCCAGTACTTC; CDR3 protein: CASSFPNRRETQYF; clone size: -; V gene: TRBV12-3/TRBV12-4; J gene: TRBJ2-5; D gene: -
CDR3 DNA: TGTGCCAGCAGTGTAAGGGCTACTGGGGCCAACGTCCTGACTTTC; CDR3 protein: CASSVRATGANVLTF; clone size: few; V gene: TRBV2; J gene: TRBJ2-6; D gene: -
CDR3 DNA: TGTGCCAGCAGCTCAACCAAGGGGGCGTCAGTTAGCAATCAGCCCCAGCATTTT; CDR3 protein: CASSSTKGASVSNQPQHF; clone size: many; V gene: TRBV7-9; J gene: TRBJ1-5; D gene: TRBD1
CDR3 DNA: TGTGCCAGCAGCTTACCAGGGGGCCACCGGGAGCTGTTTTTT; CDR3 protein: CASSLPGGHRELFF; clone size: many; V gene: TRBV7-2; J gene: TRBJ2-2; D gene: TRBD1
CDR3 DNA: TGTGCCAGCAGTCGCTCCCTAGACAGCCTCACAGATACGCAGTATTTT; CDR3 protein: CASSRSLDSLTDTQYF; clone size: many; V gene: TRBV6-5; J gene: TRBJ2-3; D gene: -
CDR3 DNA: TGCAGTGCTAGCCCCCCCCCAGGGGCGGGGGAAGAAGATACGCAGTATTTT; CDR3 protein: CSASPPPGAGEEDTQYF; clone size: many; V gene: TRBV20-1; J gene: TRBJ2-3; D gene: -
CDR3 DNA: TGCAGCGTTGAAGACAGAAAGTCCTACGAGCAGTACTTC; CDR3 protein: CSVEDRKSYEQYF; clone size: few; V gene: TRBV29-1; J gene: TRBJ2-7; D gene: -
CDR3 DNA: TGTGCCAGCAGCCCTCAGGGTACGACTAGCAATCAGCCCCAGCATTTT; CDR3 protein: CASSPQGTTSNQPQHF; clone size: many; V gene: TRBV7-2; J gene: TRBJ1-5; D gene: -
CDR3 DNA: TGTGCCAGCAGCTTAGTTCCAAGCACAGATACGCAGTATTTT; CDR3 protein: CASSLVPSTDTQYF; clone size: many; V gene: TRBV11-2; J gene: TRBJ2-3; D gene: -